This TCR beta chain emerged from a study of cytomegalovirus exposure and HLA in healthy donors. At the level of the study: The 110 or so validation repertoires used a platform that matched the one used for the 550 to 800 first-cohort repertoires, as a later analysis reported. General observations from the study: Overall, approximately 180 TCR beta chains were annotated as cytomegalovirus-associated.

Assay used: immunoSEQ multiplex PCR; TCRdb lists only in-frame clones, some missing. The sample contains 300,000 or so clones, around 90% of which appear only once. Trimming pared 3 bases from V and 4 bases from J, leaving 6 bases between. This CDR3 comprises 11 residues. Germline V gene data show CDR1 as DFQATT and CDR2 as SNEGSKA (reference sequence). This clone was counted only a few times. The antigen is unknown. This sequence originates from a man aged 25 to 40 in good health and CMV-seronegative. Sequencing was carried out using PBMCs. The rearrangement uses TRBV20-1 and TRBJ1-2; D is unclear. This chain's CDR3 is CSASRAYGYTF. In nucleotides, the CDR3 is TGCAGTGCTAGTCGCGCCTATGGCTACACCTTC.